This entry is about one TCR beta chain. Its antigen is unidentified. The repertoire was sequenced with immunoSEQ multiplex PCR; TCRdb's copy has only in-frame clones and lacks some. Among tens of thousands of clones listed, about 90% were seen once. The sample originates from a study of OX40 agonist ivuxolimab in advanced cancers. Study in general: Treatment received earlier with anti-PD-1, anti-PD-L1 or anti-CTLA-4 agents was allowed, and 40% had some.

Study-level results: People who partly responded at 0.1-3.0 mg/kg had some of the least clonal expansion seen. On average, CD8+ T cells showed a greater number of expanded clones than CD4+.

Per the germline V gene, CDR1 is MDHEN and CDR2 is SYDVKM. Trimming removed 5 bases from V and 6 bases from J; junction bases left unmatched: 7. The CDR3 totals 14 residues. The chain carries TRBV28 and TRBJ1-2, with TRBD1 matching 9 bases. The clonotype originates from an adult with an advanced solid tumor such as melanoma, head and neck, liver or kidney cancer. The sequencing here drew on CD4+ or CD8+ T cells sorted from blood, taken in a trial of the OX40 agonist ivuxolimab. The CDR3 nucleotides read TGTGCCAGCAGTGCGCCGGGACAGGGAAATGGCTACACCTTC. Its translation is CASSAPGQGNGYTF.